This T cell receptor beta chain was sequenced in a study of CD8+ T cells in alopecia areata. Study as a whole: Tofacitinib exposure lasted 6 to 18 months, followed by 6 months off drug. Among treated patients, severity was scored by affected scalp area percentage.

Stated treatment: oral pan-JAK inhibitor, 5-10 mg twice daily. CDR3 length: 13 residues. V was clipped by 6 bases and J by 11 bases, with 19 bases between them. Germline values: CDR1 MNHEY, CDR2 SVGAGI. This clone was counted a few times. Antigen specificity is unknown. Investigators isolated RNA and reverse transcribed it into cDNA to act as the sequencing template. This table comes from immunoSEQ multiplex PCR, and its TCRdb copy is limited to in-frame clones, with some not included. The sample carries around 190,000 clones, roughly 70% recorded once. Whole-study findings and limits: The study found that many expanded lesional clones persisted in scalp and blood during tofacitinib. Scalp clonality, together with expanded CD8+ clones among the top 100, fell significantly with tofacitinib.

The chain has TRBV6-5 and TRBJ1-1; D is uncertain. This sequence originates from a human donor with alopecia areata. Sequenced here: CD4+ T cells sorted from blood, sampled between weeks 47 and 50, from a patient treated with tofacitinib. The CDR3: CASSPRERSKAFF. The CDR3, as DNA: TGTGCCAGCAGCCCCCGGGAGCGGTCGAAGGCTTTCTTT.